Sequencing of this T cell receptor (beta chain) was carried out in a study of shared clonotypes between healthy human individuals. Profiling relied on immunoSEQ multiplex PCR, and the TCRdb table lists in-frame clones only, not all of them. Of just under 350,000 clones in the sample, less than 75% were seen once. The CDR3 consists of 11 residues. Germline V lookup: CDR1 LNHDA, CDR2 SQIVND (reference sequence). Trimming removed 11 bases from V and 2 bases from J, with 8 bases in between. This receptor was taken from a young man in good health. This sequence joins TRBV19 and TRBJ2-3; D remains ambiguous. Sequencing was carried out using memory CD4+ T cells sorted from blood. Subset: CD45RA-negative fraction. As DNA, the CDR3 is TGTGCCGTCGGATCCACAGATACGCAGTATTTT. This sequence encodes CAVGSTDTQYF.